The entry that follows covers one T cell receptor beta chain sequence. The antigen it recognizes is unknown. Base qualities are not at hand, and no much larger clone is one base apart. The immunoSEQ Assay was the method used to sequence TCRbeta CDR3 regions. After extraction, genomic DNA underwent amplification by bias-controlled multiplex PCR, followed by high-throughput sequencing. The paper's processing steps were these. Collapsing and filtering of sequences were performed to quantify the absolute abundance of each unique TCRbeta CDR3 region. T cell fraction was estimated by normalizing TCRbeta template counts to usable DNA, which was measured by amplifying reference genes present in all nucleated cells. Repertoire TCRs were annotated as SARS-CoV-2-specific by exact matching of V gene, CDR3 amino acid sequence and J gene to a known reactive TCR set. The reference SARS-CoV-2 TCR set was obtained from MIRA and was filtered for enrichment in COVID-19-positive ImmuneCODE repertoires, whereby public or cross-reactive TCRs were removed. Using the MIRA antigens, annotated TCRs were further analysed by specific ORF or by position within an ORF. Breadth was defined as annotated unique rearrangements over total unique productive rearrangements; depth was the summed frequency of those rearrangements. Two-sided Wilcoxon rank-sum tests were applied when comparing TCR breadth between groups. Here the immuneACCESS table is served through TCRdb, limited to in-frame sequences with V and J called. Missing clones are a known gap in these copies; in checked studies unresolved V genes cover under half, and the rest lacks a known reason. V, J and clone size are taken as reported in that table, and D and trimming were inferred from the DNA itself. The sample table records roughly 510,000 clones; around 88% of these occur just once. The top ten constitute roughly 13% of the sample.

The record originates from a study of Ad26.COV2.S vaccination and SARS-CoV-2 variants (dated by TCRdb to about 2021). About the investigation overall: Donors in the vaccine arm were drawn from COV1001, a phase I-IIa trial of Ad26.COV2.S in healthy adults that was multicentre, randomized, double-blind and placebo-controlled. Dosing of Ad26.COV2.S was intramuscular, at either 5x10^10 or 1x10^11 viral particles, delivered as one shot or as two shots spaced 56 days apart. TCRbeta repertoire sequencing was used to assess the specificity and breadth of SARS-CoV-2-reactive T cell receptors after Ad26.COV2.S vaccination. The TCR-sequenced set comprised about 32 samples: around 20 Ad26.COV2.S vaccine recipients, 5 placebo recipients and 8 SARS-CoV-2 convalescent individuals. Trial participants were randomized into five groups of five, in which low-dose or high-dose Ad26.COV2.S was given once or twice, or placebo was given on both occasions. Investigators did not know the trial group allocation while performing experiments and assessing outcomes.

Taken with the paper, the label for treatment or condition translates to: some 19 received Ad26.COV2.S at low or high dose, single or two shots; about five received placebo; per-sample allocation not given. For vaccine and placebo recipients, repertoires were sequenced using samples collected on day 63 after the first injection. In Cohort 1b, about 25 adults aged 18-55 years were enrolled at a single site in Boston, USA, between 29 July and 7 August 2020. Ad26.COV2.S was a replication-incompetent adenovirus type 26 vector that expressed a prefusion-stabilized SARS-CoV-2 spike protein derived from the original Wuhan strain. Inclusive of the bounding cysteine and phenylalanine, the CDR3 is 13 residues long. Of all the DNA, just the CDR3 is kept, 39 bases in frame from base 1. V is pared back by 2 bases and J by 4 bases, with 8 bases lying between the germline termini. CDR1 and CDR2 (SGHAT, FQNNGV) derive from the germline V gene.

Paper-wide results and their limitations: The study lacked the statistical power to compare responses across vaccine doses or regimens. Spike-specific TCR breadth was higher in Ad26.COV2.S recipients than in placebo recipients (P = 0.0014). Substantial breadth of spike-specific CD8+ and CD4+ T cell responses was reported after vaccination. The authors noted that the TCR breadth and depth analyses may have underestimated total T cell responses. Vaccine and placebo recipients had similar non-spike TCR breadth, a finding consistent with the vaccine containing only spike.

The chain employs TRBV11-2 and TRBJ1-2; the D gene lacks a confident call. The specimen comprised peripheral blood, sampled in a trial of Ad26.COV2.S vaccine versus placebo. The TCR originated in a person aged 18-60 years who received the Ad26.COV2.S COVID-19 vaccine or a placebo. CDR3 loop: CASSLRPPYGYTF. The DNA sequence reads TGTGCCAGCAGCTTACGACCCCCCTATGGCTACACCTTC. Supplemented by the reference TRBV11-2 and TRBJ1-2 proteins around the CDR3, the complete variable domain is EAGVAQSPRYKIIEKRQSVAFWCNPISGHATLYWYQQILGQGPKLLIQFQNNGVVDDSQLPKDRFSAERLKGVDSTLKIQPAKLEDSAVYLCASSLRPPYGYTFGSGTRLTVV.